This passage covers 10 T cell receptor beta chains from one sample sequenced in a study of blood T cell repertoires in COVID-19. TCRdb keeps only in-frame clones here, not all; method: immunoSEQ multiplex PCR. Of some 240,000 clones listed, around four fifths are singletons. Sequences were obtained from peripheral blood. These receptors all stem from a woman in her seventies with COVID-19, enrolled during active disease.

The genes are TRBV7-9 and TRBJ1-4; a weak D match, TRBD1 (5 bases). The CDR3 covers 17 residues. Germline V CDR1 and CDR2: SEHNR, FQNEAQ (reference sequence). V gave up 5 bases and J gave up 3 bases, with 19 bases separating them. The CDR3 spells CASSSPHGAIANEKLFF. The DNA of the CDR3 is TGTGCCAGCAGCAGTCCACATGGGGCTATCGCTAATGAAAAACTGTTTTTT.

The CDR3 reads CASSRRGAGANVLTF. CDR3 DNA sequence: TGTGCCAGCAGCCGCCGGGGGGCTGGGGCCAACGTCCTGACTTTC. V usage is TRBV28 and J usage is TRBJ2-6, with 7 positions matching TRBD2. The CDR3 has 15 residues. Looked up from germline, CDR1 is MDHEN and CDR2 is SYDVKM. V lost 6 bases and J lost 2; bases outside the gene matches: 4.

The chain uses TRBV3-1 (or the pseudogene TRBV3-2) and TRBJ2-7; TRBD2 matches 12 bases. The CDR3 spans 19 residues. The germline CDR1 and CDR2 sequences are LGHDT and YNNKEL (reference sequence). The V gene end was trimmed by 0 bases and the J gene end by 0 bases; junction bases not matched to a gene: 9. The CDR3 DNA follows: TGTGCCAGCAGCCAAGACCATCCGGGACTAGCGGGCATCTCCTACGAGCAGTACTTC. This encodes CASSQDHPGLAGISYEQYF.

This chain links TRBV11-2 with TRBJ2-2, with TRBD2 identical over 10 bases. Trimming removed 4 bases from V and 7 bases from J; junction bases left unmatched: 9. Germline-derived CDR1 and CDR2 are SGHAT and FQNNGV. This CDR3 spans 16 amino acids. CDR3 residues: CASSWRASGGLGELFF. DNA for the CDR3: TGTGCCAGCAGCTGGCGCGCTAGCGGGGGACTCGGGGAGCTGTTTTTT.

The chain is built from TRBV7-8 and TRBJ2-1; D perhaps matches TRBD2 (6 bases). CDR1 is SGHVS and CDR2 is FQNEAQ in the germline V gene. V lost 5 bases, J lost 0 bases, and 17 bases lay in between. The CDR3 length is 17 residues. CDR3 DNA: TGTGCCAGCAGCCCGAGTTTTGGGGGGAGCTCCTACAATGAGCAGTTCTTC. Translation: CASSPSFGGSSYNEQFF. The variable domain in full, completed from reference TRBV7-8 and TRBJ2-1, reads GAGVSQSPRYKVAKRGQDVALRCDPISGHVSLFWYQQALGQGPEFLTYFQNEAQLDKSGLPSDRFFAERPEGSVSTLKIQRTQQEDSAVYLCASSPSFGGSSYNEQFFGPGTRLTVL.

This sequence joins TRBV28 and TRBJ1-2, with a possible D match to TRBD1 (6 bases). Trimming removed 6 bases at V and 5 bases at J, with 19 bases between. The CDR3 is made up of 15 amino acids. Germline values: CDR1 MDHEN, CDR2 SYDVKM. CDR3 in amino acids: CASRSPGVIPYGYTF. The CDR3 region has the DNA TGTGCCAGCAGATCTCCAGGGGTAATACCGTATGGCTACACCTTC.

V usage is TRBV2 and J usage is TRBJ1-6; no clear D gene. Trimming left V 8 bases short and J 7 bases short, with 18 bases between. The length of the CDR3 is 15 residues. CDR1 and CDR2 from the germline V gene are SNHLY and FYNNEI. This CDR3 reads CASRPNGVRNSPLHF. The CDR3 nucleotides read TGTGCCAGCCGACCTAACGGGGTTCGGAATTCACCCCTCCACTTT.

The rearrangement links TRBV28 to TRBJ1-2, with 7 bases matching TRBD1. The CDR3 totals 13 residues. J gave up 8 bases and V 2 bases, and 5 bases lay outside the gene matches. Per germline, CDR1 MDHEN and CDR2 SYDVKM. CDR3 residues: CASSLKGAKGYTF. CDR3 bases: TGTGCCAGCAGTTTAAAGGGGGCAAAGGGCTACACCTTC.

Details on this clone: This specimen includes other DNA sequences encoding the same CDR3. The V call is TRBV18, the J call TRBJ1-1; D gene ambiguous. The germline V gene has CDR1 KGHSH and CDR2 LQKENI. With 3 bases removed from V and 0 bases from J, the gap between germline ends came to 5 bases. This CDR3 region has 13 residues. Here the CDR3 DNA reads TGTGCCAGCTCACCGACTGTGAACACTGAAGCTTTCTTT. Its translation is CASSPTVNTEAFF.

The V and J genes are TRBV5-1 and TRBJ1-4; D uncertain. The CDR3 extends over 14 amino acids. Trimming pared 4 bases from V and 8 bases from J, leaving 15 bases between. The V gene's germline CDR1 is SGHRS and CDR2 YFSETQ. The CDR3 DNA reads as TGCGCCAGCAGCCGGACGGGGTTCCAGGAAAAACTGTTTTTT. Its protein product is CASSRTGFQEKLFF.